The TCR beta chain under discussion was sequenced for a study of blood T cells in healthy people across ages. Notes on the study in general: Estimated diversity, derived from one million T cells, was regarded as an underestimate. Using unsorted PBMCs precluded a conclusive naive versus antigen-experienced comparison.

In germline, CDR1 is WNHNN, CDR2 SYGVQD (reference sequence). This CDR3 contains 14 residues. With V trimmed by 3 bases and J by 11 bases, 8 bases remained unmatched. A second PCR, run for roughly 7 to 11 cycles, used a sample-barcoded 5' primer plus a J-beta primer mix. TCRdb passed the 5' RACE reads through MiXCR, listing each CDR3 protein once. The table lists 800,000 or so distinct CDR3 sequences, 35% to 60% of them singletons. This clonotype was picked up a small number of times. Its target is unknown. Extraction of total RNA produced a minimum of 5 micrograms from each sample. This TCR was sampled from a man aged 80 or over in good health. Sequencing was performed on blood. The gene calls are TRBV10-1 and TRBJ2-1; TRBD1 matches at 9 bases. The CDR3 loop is CASSDGTGIEKQFF. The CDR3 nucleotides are TGCGCCAGCAGTGATGGGACAGGGATAGAAAAGCAGTTCTTC.